Listed here are 8 T cell receptor beta chains from one sample, sequenced in a study of beta chain features in type 1 diabetes. cDNA synthesis used the whole RNA isolate, giving expressed TCRB sequences. Libraries were prepared by immunoSEQ multiplex PCR; TCRdb keeps only in-frame clonotypes and omits some of them. The sample includes about 16,000 clones, 55% of them seen just once. The sample comprised stem cell memory CD4+ T cells from blood. These receptors all stem from a woman under 30 in good health.

V gene TRBV9 combines with J gene TRBJ2-5; D perhaps matches TRBD1 (7 bases). The CDR3 length is 15 residues. Trimming stripped 3 bases from V and 4 bases from J, with 16 bases between. Germline V gives CDR1 SGDLS, CDR2 YYNGEE. CDR3 region: CASSDYRQGGETQYF. The DNA of the CDR3 is TGTGCCAGCAGCGACTATCGACAGGGAGGAGAGACCCAGTACTTC.

There are a few counts of this clone. The chain employs TRBV10-3 and TRBJ2-7; a possible D gene is TRBD1 (5 bases). Trimming left V 0 bases short and J 6 bases short, with 12 bases between. From germline, CDR1 is ENHRY and CDR2 SYGVKD. CDR3 size: 14 residues. For the CDR3, the DNA is TGTGCCATCAGTGAGTCGACCCAGGGCGGCGAGCAGTACTTC. It is translated as CAISESTQGGEQYF.

The rearrangement joins TRBV28 to TRBJ2-7; the match to TRBD1 covers 9 bases. CDR1 MDHEN and CDR2 SYDVKM come from the germline V gene. There are 14 residues in the CDR3. Trimming cost V 3 bases and J 4 bases; bases outside gene matches: 4. The CDR3 loop is CASSLGDRDYEQYF. CDR3 DNA sequence: TGTGCCAGCAGTTTGGGGGACAGGGATTACGAGCAGTACTTC.

The rearrangement joins TRBV5-5 to TRBJ2-2; weak D call: TRBD2 (5 bases). Germline CDR1 is SGHKS and CDR2 is YYEKEE (reference sequence). V was shortened by 6 bases and J by 5 bases, with 17 bases between the two germline ends. The length of the CDR3 is 15 residues. As DNA, the CDR3 is TGTGCCAGCACCCGACATAACTCGGGGACCGGGGAGCTGTTTTTT. This encodes CASTRHNSGTGELFF.

This chain links TRBV4-1 with TRBJ2-7; no clear D gene. This CDR3 region has 14 residues. With 3 bases removed from V and 9 bases from J, the gap between germline ends came to 18 bases. Per germline, CDR1 MGHRA and CDR2 YSYEKL. The CDR3 protein is CASSQRLSLPGQYF. The CDR3 nucleotides are TGCGCCAGCAGCCAGCGGCTCTCATTGCCGGGGCAGTACTTC.

In its sample, this clone was seen a few times. The chain has TRBV11-2 and TRBJ1-1, with a possible D match to TRBD1 (5 bases). This CDR3 is 14 amino acids long. V was pared by 1 base and J by 4 bases, with 10 bases between. Germline V gene lookup returns CDR1 SGHAT and CDR2 FQNNGV. The CDR3 is CASSLGAGFTEAFF. The DNA for the CDR3 is TGTGCCAGCAGCTTAGGGGCAGGGTTCACTGAAGCTTTCTTT. Full variable domain (remainder filled in from reference TRBV11-2 and TRBJ1-1): EAGVAQSPRYKIIEKRQSVAFWCNPISGHATLYWYQQILGQGPKLLIQFQNNGVVDDSQLPKDRFSAERLKGVDSTLKIQPAKLEDSAVYLCASSLGAGFTEAFFGQGTRLTVV.

This chain links TRBV19 with TRBJ1-2; D not resolved. The germline gives CDR1 LNHDA, CDR2 SQIVND (reference sequence). Trimming took 6 bases from V and 0 from J, leaving 14 bases between them. The CDR3 is 15 amino acids. CDR3 amino acids: CASRTTRGANYGYTF. The CDR3, as DNA: TGTGCCAGTAGGACGACGCGGGGTGCTAACTATGGCTACACCTTC.

The V and J genes are TRBV9 and TRBJ2-3; tentative D call: TRBD2 (6 bases). Germline V lookup: CDR1 SGDLS, CDR2 YYNGEE. Trimming took off 0 bases at V and 4 bases at J, with 12 bases between the two ends. The CDR3 is 15 amino acids. The DNA of the CDR3 is TGTGCCAGCAGCGTAGTAATGGGGGAGGCAGATACGCAGTATTTT. Amino acid sequence: CASSVVMGEADTQYF.